This T cell receptor beta chain was sequenced during a study of blood T cells in healthy people across ages. This clonotype was counted between two and nine times. The study recruited healthy Caucasian donors from Russia who were aged roughly 6 to 95. Every donor provided roughly 10 milliliters of peripheral blood. Samples each yielded at least 5 micrograms of total RNA. Trimming removed 0 bases at V and 4 bases at J, with 11 bases between. This CDR3 has 15 amino acids. Per germline, CDR1 SGHRS and CDR2 YFSETQ. Primers used in a second PCR of roughly 6 to 11 cycles were a sample-barcoded 5' primer and a J-beta primer mix. The authors tagged each cDNA molecule using a template-switch adaptor with 12 random nucleotides. MiXCR, run by TCRdb on the 5' RACE reads, gives a single entry per CDR3 protein. This table holds about 670,000 distinct CDR3 sequences, around two fifths found once.

The clonotype comes from an elderly man in good health. Input material: blood. This chain uses TRBV5-1 with TRBJ2-1; possible D gene TRBD2, 7 bases. The CDR3 DNA reads as TGCGCCAGCAGCTTGGTACAGGGAGGGTACAATGAGCAGTTCTTC. It yields the protein CASSLVQGGYNEQFF.